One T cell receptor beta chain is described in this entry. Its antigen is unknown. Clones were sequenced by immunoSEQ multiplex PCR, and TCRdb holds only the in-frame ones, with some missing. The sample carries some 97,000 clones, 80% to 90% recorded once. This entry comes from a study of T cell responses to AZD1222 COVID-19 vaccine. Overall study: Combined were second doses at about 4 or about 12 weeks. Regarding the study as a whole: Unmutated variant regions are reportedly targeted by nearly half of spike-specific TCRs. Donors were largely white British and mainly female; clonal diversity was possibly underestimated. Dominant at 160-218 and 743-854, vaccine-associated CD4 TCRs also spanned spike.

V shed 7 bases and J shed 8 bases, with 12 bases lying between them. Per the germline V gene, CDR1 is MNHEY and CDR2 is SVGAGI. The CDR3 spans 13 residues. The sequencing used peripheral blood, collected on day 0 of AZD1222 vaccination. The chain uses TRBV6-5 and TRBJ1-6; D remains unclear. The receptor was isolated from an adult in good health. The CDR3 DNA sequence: TGTGCCAGCAAGAAAGGGTTAGATTCACCCCTCCACTTT. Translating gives CASKKGLDSPLHF.